This TCR beta chain emerged from a study of cytotoxic CD8 clonotypes in ibrutinib-treated CLL. Overall study context: Across samples, productive templates numbered approximately 260,000 and productive rearrangements reached 75,000 to 100,000 on average.

Study conclusions and caveats: Timing of sampling differed between sustained-remission and progressing patients. Measured clonality at baseline was greater than in age-matched healthy donors and tracked with circulating CD8+ T-cell counts.

Produced via immunoSEQ multiplex PCR; TCRdb's table is partial and in-frame only. Found here are 90,000 to 100,000 clones, approximately 82% of them singletons; the top ten hold about 29%. About 2 micrograms of genomic DNA from cryopreserved PBMCs went into TCR beta libraries. Concerning this clone: The antigen is unknown.

In germline, CDR1 is SGDLS, CDR2 YYNGEE. The junction had 5 bases not matched to a gene; V was cut back by 0 bases and J by 4 bases. The CDR3 spans 16 residues. This TCR came from a human donor with chronic lymphocytic leukemia. Sequenced material: PBMCs, taken after 12 months of ibrutinib treatment. The gene calls are TRBV9 and TRBJ1-1, with TRBD1 identical over 11 bases. The CDR3 is CASSVASGQGVTEAFF. The CDR3 region has the DNA TGTGCCAGCAGCGTAGCATCGGGACAGGGGGTCACTGAAGCTTTCTTT. Based on the CDR3 plus reference TRBV9 and TRBJ1-1, the full variable domain is DSGVTQTPKHLITATGQRVTLRCSPRSGDLSVYWYQQSLDQGLQFLIQYYNGEERAKGNILERFSAQQFPDLHSELNLSSLELGDSALYFCASSVASGQGVTEAFFGQGTRLTVV.